Detailed here is one TCR beta chain. As yet, its antigen is unknown. This sample was included in a study of blood T cells in healthy people across ages. Whole-study results and caveats: Diversity of TCR beta per million T cells declined in a roughly linear way with age.

Through a sample-barcoded 5' primer and a J-beta primer mix, a second PCR was run for roughly 7 to 11 cycles. TCRdb redid the calling of the 5' RACE reads with MiXCR, one entry per CDR3 protein. The data hold fewer than 1 million distinct CDR3 sequences, with around 43% observed a single time. Germline loops: CDR1 DFQATT, CDR2 SNEGSKA (reference sequence). The CDR3 runs to 13 residues. V lost 5 bases and J lost 8, with 18 bases in between. This TCR derives from a man aged 60 to 69 in good health. The rearrangement joins TRBV20-1 to TRBJ1-2; a weak D match, TRBD1 (5 bases). Sequencing was carried out using blood. CDR3 loop: CSASSQGFLGYTF. DNA for the CDR3: TGCAGTGCTTCCTCCCAGGGCTTCTTAGGCTACACCTTC.